The sample holds one count of the clone carrying this T cell receptor (beta chain). What it binds is not known. This sample was included in a study of T cells in localized non-small cell lung cancer. Study results and caveats: Within adjacent lung there appeared a median roughly 60 of the top 100 tumor clones. Heterogeneity remains possible, as sequencing covered one tumor region only.

TCRdb's table, derived via immunoSEQ multiplex PCR, lists solely in-frame clones and lacks some. Here the sample spans 26,000 or so clones, about 85% being singletons. Germline V gene lookup returns CDR1 SGDLS and CDR2 YYNGEE. There are 16 residues in the CDR3. V was cut by 3 bases and J by 4 bases, with 17 bases left in between. Material: peripheral blood, obtained before any cancer treatment. The chain joins TRBV9 to TRBJ1-3; D ambiguous. This receptor was identified in a female donor older than 55 with stage II squamous cell lung carcinoma. In DNA form, the CDR3 reads TGTGCCAGCAGCGATTCTTCCGGGCCCCTCGGAAACACCATATATTTT. It translates to CASSDSSGPLGNTIYF.